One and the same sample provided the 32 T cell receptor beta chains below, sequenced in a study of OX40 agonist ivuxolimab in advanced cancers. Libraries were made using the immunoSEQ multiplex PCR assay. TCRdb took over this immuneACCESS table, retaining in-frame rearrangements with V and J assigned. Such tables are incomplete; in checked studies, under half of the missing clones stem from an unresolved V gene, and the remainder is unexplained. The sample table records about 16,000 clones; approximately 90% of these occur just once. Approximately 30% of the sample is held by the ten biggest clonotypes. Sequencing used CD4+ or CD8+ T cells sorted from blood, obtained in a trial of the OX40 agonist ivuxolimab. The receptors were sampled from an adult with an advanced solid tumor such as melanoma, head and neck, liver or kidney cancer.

CDR3 protein: CASSLVRGDEQYF. CDR3 DNA sequence: TGTGCCAGCAGCTTAGTCAGGGGAGACGAGCAGTACTTC. This chain connects TRBV11-3 to TRBJ2-7; TRBD1 is a possible D gene (6 bases). Germline CDR1 reads SGHNT; CDR2 reads YENEEA. The CDR3 is 13 amino acids. V lost 1 base, J lost 5 bases, and 9 bases lay in between.

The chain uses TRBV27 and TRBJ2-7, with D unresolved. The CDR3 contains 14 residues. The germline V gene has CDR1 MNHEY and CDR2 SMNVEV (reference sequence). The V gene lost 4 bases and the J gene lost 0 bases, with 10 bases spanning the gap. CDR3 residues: CASSYISRSYEQYF. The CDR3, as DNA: TGTGCCAGCAGTTACATTTCTCGCTCCTACGAGCAGTACTTC.

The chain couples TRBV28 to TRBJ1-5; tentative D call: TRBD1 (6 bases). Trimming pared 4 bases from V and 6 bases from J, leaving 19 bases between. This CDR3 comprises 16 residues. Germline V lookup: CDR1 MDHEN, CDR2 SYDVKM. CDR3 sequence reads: CASSSPLTGRGQPQHF. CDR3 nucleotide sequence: TGTGCCAGCAGTTCTCCTTTGACAGGTCGAGGTCAGCCCCAGCATTTT.

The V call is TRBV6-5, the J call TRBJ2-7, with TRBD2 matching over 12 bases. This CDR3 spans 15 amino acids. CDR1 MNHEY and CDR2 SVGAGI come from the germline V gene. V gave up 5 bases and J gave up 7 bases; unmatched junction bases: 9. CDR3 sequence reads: CASSPILAGGDEQYF. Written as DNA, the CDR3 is TGTGCCAGCAGTCCCATACTAGCGGGAGGTGATGAGCAGTACTTC.

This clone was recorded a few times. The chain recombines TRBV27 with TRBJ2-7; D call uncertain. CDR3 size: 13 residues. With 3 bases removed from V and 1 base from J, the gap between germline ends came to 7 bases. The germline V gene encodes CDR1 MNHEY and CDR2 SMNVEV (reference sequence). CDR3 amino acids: CASSFTVSYEQYF. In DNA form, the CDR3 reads TGTGCCAGCAGTTTTACCGTTTCCTACGAGCAGTACTTC.

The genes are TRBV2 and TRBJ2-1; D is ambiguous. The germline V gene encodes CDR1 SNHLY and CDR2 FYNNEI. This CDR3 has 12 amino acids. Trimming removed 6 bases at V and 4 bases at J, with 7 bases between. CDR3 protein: CASRRRYNEQFF. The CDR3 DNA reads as TGTGCCAGCAGAAGACGTTACAATGAGCAGTTCTTC.

CDR3 amino acids: CASSPPTGRELGNEQFF. CDR3 nucleotide sequence: TGTGCCAGCAGCCCCCCCACTGGGCGGGAGCTGGGCAATGAGCAGTTCTTC. The chain recombines TRBV14 with TRBJ2-1, with 7 bases fitting TRBD2. The CDR3 covers 17 residues. V lost 4 bases and J lost 6; bases outside the gene matches: 15. The germline V gene has CDR1 SGHDN and CDR2 FVKESK.

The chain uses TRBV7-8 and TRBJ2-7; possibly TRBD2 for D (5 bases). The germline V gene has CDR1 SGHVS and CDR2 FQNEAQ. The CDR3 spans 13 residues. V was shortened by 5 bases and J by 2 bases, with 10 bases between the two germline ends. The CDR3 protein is CASSDSGTYEQYF. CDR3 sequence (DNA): TGTGCCAGCAGCGATTCGGGGACCTACGAGCAGTACTTC. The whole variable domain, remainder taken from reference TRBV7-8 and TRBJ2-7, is GAGVSQSPRYKVAKRGQDVALRCDPISGHVSLFWYQQALGQGPEFLTYFQNEAQLDKSGLPSDRFFAERPEGSVSTLKIQRTQQEDSAVYLCASSDSGTYEQYFGPGTRLTVT.

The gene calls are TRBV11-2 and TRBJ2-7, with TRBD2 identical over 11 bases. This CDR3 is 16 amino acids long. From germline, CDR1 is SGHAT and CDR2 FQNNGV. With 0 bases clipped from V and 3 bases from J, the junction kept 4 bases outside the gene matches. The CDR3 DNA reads TGTGCCAGCAGCTTAGAATCTCTAGCGGGAGGCTACGAGCAGTACTTC. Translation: CASSLESLAGGYEQYF.

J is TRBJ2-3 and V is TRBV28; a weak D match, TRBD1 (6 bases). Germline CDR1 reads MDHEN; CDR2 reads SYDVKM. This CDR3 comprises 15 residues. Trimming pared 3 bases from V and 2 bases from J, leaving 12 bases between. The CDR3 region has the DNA TGTGCCAGCAGTTTGAGGACAGTAAACACAGATACGCAGTATTTT. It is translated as CASSLRTVNTDTQYF.

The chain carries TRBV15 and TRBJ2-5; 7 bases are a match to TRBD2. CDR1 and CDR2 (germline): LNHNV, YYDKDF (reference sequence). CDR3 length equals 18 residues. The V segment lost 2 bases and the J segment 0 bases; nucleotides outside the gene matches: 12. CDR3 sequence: CATSRLWVGREYQETQYF. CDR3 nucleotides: TGTGCCACCAGCAGACTCTGGGTGGGGCGGGAGTACCAAGAGACCCAGTACTTC.

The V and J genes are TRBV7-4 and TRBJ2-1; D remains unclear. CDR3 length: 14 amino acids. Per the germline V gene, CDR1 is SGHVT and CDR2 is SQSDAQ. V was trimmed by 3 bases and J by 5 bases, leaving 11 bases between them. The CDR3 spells CASSFSSMHNEQFF. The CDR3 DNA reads TGTGCCAGCAGCTTTTCATCGATGCACAATGAGCAGTTCTTC.

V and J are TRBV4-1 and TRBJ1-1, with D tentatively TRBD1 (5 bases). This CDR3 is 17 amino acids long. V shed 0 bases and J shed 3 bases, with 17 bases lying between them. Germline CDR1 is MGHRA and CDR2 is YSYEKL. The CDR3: CASSQDYGSLGDTEAFF. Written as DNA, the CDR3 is TGCGCCAGCAGCCAAGATTACGGCTCCCTGGGGGACACTGAAGCTTTCTTT.

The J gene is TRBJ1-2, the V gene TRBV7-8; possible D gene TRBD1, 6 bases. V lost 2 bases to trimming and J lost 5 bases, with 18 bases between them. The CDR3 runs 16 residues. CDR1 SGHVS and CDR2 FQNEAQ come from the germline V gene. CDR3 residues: CASSLISAGAGYGYTF. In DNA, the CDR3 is TGTGCCAGCAGCTTAATTTCGGCGGGGGCGGGGTATGGCTACACCTTC. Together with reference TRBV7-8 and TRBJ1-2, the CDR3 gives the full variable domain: GAGVSQSPRYKVAKRGQDVALRCDPISGHVSLFWYQQALGQGPEFLTYFQNEAQLDKSGLPSDRFFAERPEGSVSTLKIQRTQQEDSAVYLCASSLISAGAGYGYTFGSGTRLTVV.

The CDR3 loop reads CASSSGLAGRNEQFF. The DNA for the CDR3 is TGCGCCAGCAGCTCGGGACTAGCGGGACGCAATGAGCAGTTCTTC. The chain employs TRBV5-1 and TRBJ2-1, with 13 bases that match TRBD2. CDR1 is SGHRS, CDR2 YFSETQ, per germline. The V segment lost 3 bases and the J segment 6 bases; nucleotides outside the gene matches: 3. The length of the CDR3 is 15 residues.

The CDR3 DNA follows: TGTGCCAGCATTCCACAGGGTATTCAAGAAAAACTGTTTTTT. Amino acid sequence: CASIPQGIQEKLFF. The V call is TRBV6-5, the J call TRBJ1-4; D might be TRBD1 (6 bases). Deletions cut 7 bases from V and 8 bases from J, with 17 bases between. This CDR3 has 14 residues. CDR1 is MNHEY and CDR2 is SVGAGI in the germline V gene.

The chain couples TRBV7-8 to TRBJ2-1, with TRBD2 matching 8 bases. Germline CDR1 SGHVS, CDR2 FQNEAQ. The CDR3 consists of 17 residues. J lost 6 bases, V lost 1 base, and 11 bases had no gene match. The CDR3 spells CASSLDTGTRVVNEQFF. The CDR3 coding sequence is TGTGCCAGCAGCTTAGATACCGGGACTAGGGTTGTCAATGAGCAGTTCTTC.

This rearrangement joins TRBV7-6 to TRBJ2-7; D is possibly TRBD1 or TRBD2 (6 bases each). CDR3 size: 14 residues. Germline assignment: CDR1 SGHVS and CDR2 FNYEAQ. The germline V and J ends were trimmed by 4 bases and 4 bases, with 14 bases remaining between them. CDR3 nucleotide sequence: TGTGCCAGCAGCTGGGGGCGGGAAGTATACGAGCAGTACTTC. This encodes CASSWGREVYEQYF.

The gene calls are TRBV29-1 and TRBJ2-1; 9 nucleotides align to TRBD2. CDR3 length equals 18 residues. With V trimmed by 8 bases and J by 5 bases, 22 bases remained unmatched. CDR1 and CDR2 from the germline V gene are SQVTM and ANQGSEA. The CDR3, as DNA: TGCAGCTACTTAGGACTGGCGGGAGGGTTAAGCGTGCACAATGAGCAGTTCTTC. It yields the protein CSYLGLAGGLSVHNEQFF.

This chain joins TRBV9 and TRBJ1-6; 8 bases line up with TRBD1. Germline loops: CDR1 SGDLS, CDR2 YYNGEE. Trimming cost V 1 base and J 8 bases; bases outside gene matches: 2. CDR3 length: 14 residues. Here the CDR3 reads CASSVSTGDSPLHF. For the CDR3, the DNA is TGTGCCAGCAGCGTATCGACAGGGGATTCACCCCTCCACTTT.

The CDR3 DNA is TGCGCCAGCAGCCAACCCCCGACAGGGGGCTACAATGAGCAGTTCTTC. The encoded protein is CASSQPPTGGYNEQFF. The chain is built from TRBV4-1 and TRBJ2-1; 9 bases are shared with TRBD1. The V gene's germline CDR1 is MGHRA and CDR2 YSYEKL. Trimming cost V 2 bases and J 3 bases; bases outside gene matches: 5. The CDR3 covers 16 residues.

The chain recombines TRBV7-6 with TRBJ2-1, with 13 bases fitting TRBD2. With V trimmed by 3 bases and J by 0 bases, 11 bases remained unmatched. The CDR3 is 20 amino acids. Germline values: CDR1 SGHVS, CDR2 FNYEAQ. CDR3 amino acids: CASSFFNTSGRVSSYNEQFF. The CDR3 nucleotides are TGTGCCAGCAGCTTTTTTAATACTAGCGGGAGGGTAAGCTCCTACAATGAGCAGTTCTTC.

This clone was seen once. This CDR3 is CASSIAVDGRSLYEQYF. The CDR3 DNA reads TGTGCCAGTAGTATAGCAGTCGACGGACGTTCCCTCTACGAGCAGTACTTC. This rearrangement joins TRBV19 to TRBJ2-7; D is ambiguous. Per the germline V gene, CDR1 is LNHDA and CDR2 is SQIVND (reference sequence). The CDR3 sequence is 17 residues long. Trimming pared 1 base from V and 3 bases from J, leaving 19 bases between.

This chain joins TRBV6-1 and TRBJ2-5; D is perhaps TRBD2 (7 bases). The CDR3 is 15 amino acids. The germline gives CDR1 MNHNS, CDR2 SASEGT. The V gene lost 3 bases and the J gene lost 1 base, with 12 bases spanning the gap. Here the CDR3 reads CASSDGRGAQETQYF. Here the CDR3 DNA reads TGTGCCAGCAGTGACGGCCGGGGGGCCCAAGAGACCCAGTACTTC.

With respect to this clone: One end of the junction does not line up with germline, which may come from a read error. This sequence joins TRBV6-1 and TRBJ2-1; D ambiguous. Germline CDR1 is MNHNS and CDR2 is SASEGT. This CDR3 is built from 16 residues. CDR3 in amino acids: CAISESPPPLVDEQFF. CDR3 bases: TGTGCCATCAGTGAAAGTCCGCCCCCACTTGTCGATGAGCAGTTCTTC.

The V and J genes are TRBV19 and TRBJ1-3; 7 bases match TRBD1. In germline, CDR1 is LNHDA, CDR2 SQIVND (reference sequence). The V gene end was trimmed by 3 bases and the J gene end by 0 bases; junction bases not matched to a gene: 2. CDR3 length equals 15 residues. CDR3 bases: TGTGCCAGTAGTATTACAGGGGCCTCTGGAAACACCATATATTTT. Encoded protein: CASSITGASGNTIYF. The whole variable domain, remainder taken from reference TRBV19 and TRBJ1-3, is DGGITQSPKYLFRKEGQNVTLSCEQNLNHDAMYWYRQDPGQGLRLIYYSQIVNDFQKGDIAEGYSVSREKKESFPLTVTSAQKNPTAFYLCASSITGASGNTIYFGEGSWLTVV.

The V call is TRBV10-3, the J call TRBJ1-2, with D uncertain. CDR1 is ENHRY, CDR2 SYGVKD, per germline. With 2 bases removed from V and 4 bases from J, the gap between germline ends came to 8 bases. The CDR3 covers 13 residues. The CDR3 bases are TGTGCCATCAGTGAGATGAGACCCTATGGCTACACCTTC. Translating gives CAISEMRPYGYTF.

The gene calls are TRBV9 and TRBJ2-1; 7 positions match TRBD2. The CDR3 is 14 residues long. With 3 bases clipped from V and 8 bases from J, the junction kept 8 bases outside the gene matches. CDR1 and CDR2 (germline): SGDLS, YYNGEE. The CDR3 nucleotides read TGTGCCAGCAGCGCACTGCGCGGGAGCTATGAGCAGTTCTTC. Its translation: CASSALRGSYEQFF.

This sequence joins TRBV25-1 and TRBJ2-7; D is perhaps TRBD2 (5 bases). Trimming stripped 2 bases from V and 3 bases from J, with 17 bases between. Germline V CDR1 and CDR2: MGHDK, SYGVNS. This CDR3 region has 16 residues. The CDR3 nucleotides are TGTGCCAGCAGTGAAGCCACGAGCGGACTTTACTACGAGCAGTACTTC. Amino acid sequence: CASSEATSGLYYEQYF.

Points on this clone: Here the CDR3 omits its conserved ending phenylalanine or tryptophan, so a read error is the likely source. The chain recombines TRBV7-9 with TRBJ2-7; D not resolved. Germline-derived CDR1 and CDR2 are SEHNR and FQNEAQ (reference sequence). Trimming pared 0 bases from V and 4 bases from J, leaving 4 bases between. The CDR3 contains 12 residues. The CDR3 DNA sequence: TGTGCCAGCAGCTTAGCTATTTACGAGCAGTACCTC. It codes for CASSLAIYEQYL.

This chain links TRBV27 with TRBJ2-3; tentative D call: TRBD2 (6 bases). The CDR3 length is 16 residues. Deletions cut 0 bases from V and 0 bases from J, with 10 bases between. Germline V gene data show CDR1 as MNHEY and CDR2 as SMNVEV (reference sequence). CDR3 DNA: TGTGCCAGCAGTTTATCGCCCAGCGGGAGCACAGATACGCAGTATTTT. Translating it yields CASSLSPSGSTDTQYF.

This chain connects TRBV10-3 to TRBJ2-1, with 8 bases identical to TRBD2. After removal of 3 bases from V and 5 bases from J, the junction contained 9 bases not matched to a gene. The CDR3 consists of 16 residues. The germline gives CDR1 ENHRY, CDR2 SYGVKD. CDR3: CAISDFDGREDNEQFF. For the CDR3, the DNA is TGTGCCATCAGTGATTTTGACGGGAGGGAAGACAATGAGCAGTTCTTC.